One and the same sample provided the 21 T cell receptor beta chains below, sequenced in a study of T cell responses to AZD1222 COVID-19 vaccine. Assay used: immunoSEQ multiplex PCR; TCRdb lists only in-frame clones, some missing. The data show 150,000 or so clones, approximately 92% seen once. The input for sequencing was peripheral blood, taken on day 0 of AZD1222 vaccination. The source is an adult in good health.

CDR3 protein: CASSETSGLLNEQFF. The CDR3 region has the DNA TGTGCCAGCAGCGAAACTAGCGGGCTACTCAATGAGCAGTTCTTC. V gene TRBV9 combines with J gene TRBJ2-1; 9 bases match TRBD2. This CDR3 region has 15 residues. The V and J ends lost 3 bases and 6 bases, in that order; junction bases with no gene match: 7. Germline-derived CDR1 and CDR2 are SGDLS and YYNGEE.

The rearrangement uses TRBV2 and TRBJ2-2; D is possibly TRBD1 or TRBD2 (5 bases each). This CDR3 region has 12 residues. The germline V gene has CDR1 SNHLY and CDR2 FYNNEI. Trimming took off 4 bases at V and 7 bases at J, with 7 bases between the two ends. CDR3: CASSGGNGELFF. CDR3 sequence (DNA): TGTGCCAGCAGTGGGGGGAACGGGGAGCTGTTTTTT.

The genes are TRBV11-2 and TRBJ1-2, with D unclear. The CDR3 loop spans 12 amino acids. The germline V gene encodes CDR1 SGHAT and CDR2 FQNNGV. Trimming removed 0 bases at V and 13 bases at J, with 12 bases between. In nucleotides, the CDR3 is TGTGCCAGCAGCTTAGACGGCTTAAAGTTCACCTTC. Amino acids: CASSLDGLKFTF.

The CDR3 DNA reads TGCGGCCTCTCGAGTCAAGCTCTGGCGAGCGGGACCACGCAAGAGACCCAGTACTTC. Amino acid sequence: CGLSSQALASGTTQETQYF. The chain links TRBV29-1 to TRBJ2-5; 7 positions agree with TRBD2. This CDR3 spans 19 amino acids. From germline, CDR1 is SQVTM and CDR2 ANQGSEA.

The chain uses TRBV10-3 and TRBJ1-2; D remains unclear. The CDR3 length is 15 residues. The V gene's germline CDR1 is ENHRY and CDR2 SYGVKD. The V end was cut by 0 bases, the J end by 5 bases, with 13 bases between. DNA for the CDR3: TGTGCCATCAGTGAGTCGGAGTGGGGAGGGTATGGCTACACCTTC. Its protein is CAISESEWGGYGYTF.

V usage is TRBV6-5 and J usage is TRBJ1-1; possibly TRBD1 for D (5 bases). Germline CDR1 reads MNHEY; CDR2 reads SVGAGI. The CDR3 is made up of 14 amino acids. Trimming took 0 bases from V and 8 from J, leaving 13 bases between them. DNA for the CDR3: TGTGCCAGCAGTTACTCGATAGAGGGGAACGAAGCTTTCTTT. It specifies CASSYSIEGNEAFF.

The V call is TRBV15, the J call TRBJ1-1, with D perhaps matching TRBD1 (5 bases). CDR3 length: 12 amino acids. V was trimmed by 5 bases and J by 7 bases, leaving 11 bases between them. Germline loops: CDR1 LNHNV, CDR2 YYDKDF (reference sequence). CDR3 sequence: CATSRGGGEAFF. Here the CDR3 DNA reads TGTGCCACCAGCCGGGGGGGAGGTGAAGCTTTCTTT.

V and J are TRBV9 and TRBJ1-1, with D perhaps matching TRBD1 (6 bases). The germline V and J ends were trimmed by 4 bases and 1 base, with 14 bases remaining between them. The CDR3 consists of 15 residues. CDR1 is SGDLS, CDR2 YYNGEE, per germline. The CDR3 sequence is CASSSTGTPNTEAFF. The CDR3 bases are TGTGCCAGCAGCTCAACCGGGACACCGAACACTGAAGCTTTCTTT.

DNA of the CDR3: TGTGCCAGCTCACCAACATTGGCGGTACCTGGAAACACCATATATTTT. Its translation: CASSPTLAVPGNTIYF. The J gene is TRBJ1-3, the V gene TRBV18; D not certain. CDR1 is KGHSH, CDR2 LQKENI, per germline. This CDR3 contains 16 residues. Trimming left V 2 bases short and J 2 bases short, with 13 bases between.

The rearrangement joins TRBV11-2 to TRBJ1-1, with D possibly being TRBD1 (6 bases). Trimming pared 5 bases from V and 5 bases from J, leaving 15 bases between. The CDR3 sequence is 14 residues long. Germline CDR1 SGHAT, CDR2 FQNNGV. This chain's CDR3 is CASSLRGTGTEAFF. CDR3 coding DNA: TGTGCCAGCAGCCTCAGGGGAACGGGGACTGAAGCTTTCTTT.

The CDR3 DNA sequence: TGTGCCAGCAGTGGTGTGGATTACGAGCAGTACTTC. It translates to CASSGVDYEQYF. The rearrangement uses TRBV12-3 or TRBV12-4 and TRBJ2-7; D not resolved. Trimming cost V 5 bases and J 4 bases, with 9 bases left between them. The CDR3 sequence is 12 residues long.

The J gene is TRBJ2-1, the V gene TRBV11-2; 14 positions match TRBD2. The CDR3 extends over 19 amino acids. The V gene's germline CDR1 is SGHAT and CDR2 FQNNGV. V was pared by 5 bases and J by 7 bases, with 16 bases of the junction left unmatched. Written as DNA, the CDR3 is TGTGCCAGCAGCCGGACCGGGACTAGCGGGAGTGGGGGCGAGAATGAGCAGTTCTTC. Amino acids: CASSRTGTSGSGGENEQFF.

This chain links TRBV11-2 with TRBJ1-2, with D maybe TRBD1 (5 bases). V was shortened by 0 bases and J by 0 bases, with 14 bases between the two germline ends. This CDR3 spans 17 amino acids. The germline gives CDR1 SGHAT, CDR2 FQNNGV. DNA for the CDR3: TGTGCCAGCAGCTTAGATTTCCGACAGAGGCCTAACTATGGCTACACCTTC. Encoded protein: CASSLDFRQRPNYGYTF.

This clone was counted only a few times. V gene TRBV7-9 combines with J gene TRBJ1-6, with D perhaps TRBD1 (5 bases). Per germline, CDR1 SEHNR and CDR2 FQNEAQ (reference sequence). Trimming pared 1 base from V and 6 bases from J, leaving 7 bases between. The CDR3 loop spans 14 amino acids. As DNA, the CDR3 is TGTGCCAGCAGCTTAGTGCAGGGTAATTCACCCCTCCACTTT. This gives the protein CASSLVQGNSPLHF. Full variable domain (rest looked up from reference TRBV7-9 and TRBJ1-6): DTGVSQNPRHKITKRGQNVTFRCDPISEHNRLYWYRQTLGQGPEFLTYFQNEAQLEKSRLLSDRFSAERPKGSFSTLEIQRTEQGDSAMYLCASSLVQGNSPLHFGNGTRLTVT.

CDR3 DNA sequence: TGTGCCAGCAGCTCCGCGGCCTCTATCTCCTACGAGCAGTACTTC. Protein: CASSSAASISYEQYF. The chain couples TRBV7-2 to TRBJ2-7; D not certain. Trimming took 4 bases from V and 0 from J, leaving 13 bases between them. The CDR3 length is 15 residues. Germline lookup yields CDR1 SGHTA and CDR2 FQGNSA.

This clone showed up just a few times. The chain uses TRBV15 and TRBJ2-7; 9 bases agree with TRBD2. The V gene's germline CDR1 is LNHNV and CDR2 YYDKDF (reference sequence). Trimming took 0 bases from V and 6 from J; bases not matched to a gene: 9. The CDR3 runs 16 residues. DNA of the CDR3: TGTGCCACCAGCAGAGATCGAGCGCCTAGCGGGGCCGAGCAGTACTTC. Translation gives CATSRDRAPSGAEQYF.

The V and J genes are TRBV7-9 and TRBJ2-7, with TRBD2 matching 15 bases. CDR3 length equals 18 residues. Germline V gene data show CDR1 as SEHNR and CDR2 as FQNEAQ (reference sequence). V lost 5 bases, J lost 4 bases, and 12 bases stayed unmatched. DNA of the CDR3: TGTGCCAGCAGCCCCGGGACTAGCGGGAGGCCACGTCTATACGAGCAGTACTTC. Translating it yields CASSPGTSGRPRLYEQYF.

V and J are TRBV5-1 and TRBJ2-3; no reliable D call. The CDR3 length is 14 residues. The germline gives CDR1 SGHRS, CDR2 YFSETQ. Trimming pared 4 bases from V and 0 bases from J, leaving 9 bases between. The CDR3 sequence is CASSTGASTDTQYF. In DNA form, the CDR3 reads TGCGCCAGCAGCACTGGCGCTAGCACAGATACGCAGTATTTT.

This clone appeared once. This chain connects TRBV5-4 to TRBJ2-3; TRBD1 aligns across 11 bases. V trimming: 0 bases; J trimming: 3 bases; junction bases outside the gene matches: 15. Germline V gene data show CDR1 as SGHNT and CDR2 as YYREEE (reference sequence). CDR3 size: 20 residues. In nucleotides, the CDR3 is TGTGCCAGCAGCTTGGTCGTTAGGACAGGGGGCGCGTTGGGTACAGATACGCAGTATTTT. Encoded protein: CASSLVVRTGGALGTDTQYF.

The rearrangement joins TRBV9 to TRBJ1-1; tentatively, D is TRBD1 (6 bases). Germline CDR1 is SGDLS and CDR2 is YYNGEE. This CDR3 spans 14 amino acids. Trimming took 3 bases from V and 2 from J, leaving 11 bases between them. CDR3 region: CASSGRDTNTEAFF. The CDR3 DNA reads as TGTGCCAGCAGCGGTCGGGACACCAACACTGAAGCTTTCTTT.

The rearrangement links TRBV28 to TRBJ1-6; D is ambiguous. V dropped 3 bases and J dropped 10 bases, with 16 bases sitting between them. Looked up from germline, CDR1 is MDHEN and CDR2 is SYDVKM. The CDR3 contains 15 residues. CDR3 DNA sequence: TGTGCCAGCAGTTTGTCTGTGCTCACCGGCTCACCCCTCCACTTT. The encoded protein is CASSLSVLTGSPLHF.